This T cell receptor beta chain derives from a study of T-cell memory formation after mild COVID-19. Each CDR3 protein is one row after TCRdb ran MiXCR on the 5' RACE reads. The sample yields 300,000 to 400,000 distinct CDR3 sequences, approximately 15% seen once. This clonotype was found a few times. In germline, CDR1 is MNHEY, CDR2 SVGEGT. Trimming cost V 7 bases and J 3 bases, with 18 bases left between them. The length of the CDR3 is 15 residues. The J gene is TRBJ1-2, the V gene TRBV6-2 or TRBV6-3; no clear D. The receptor was isolated from a young man who had mild COVID-19 (a few samples of this study predate the infection). Cell type and time point are not known. Sequenced sample: PBMCs or a T cell subset sorted from them (not recorded which). CDR3 coding DNA: TGTGCCAGCACCCAGCCGGCCCGGGGATACTATGGCTACACCTTC. Encoded protein: CASTQPARGYYGYTF.